Below, one T cell receptor beta chain is given with its context. What it binds is unknown. This sample was included in a study of post-analysis software for immune sequencing data. Study details: The disease courses spanned relapsing-remitting, secondary progressive and progressive-relapsing forms of multiple sclerosis.

This CDR3 is built from 18 residues. V was shortened by 7 bases and J by 5 bases, with 24 bases between the two germline ends. General observations from the study: TRBV segments more frequent in patients than in controls numbered several and included TRBV5-6, TRBV5-1 and TRBV20-1.

The TCR beta cDNA libraries contained unique molecular identifiers. TCRdb passed the PCR reads through MiXCR, listing each CDR3 protein once. The sample yields just over 250,000 distinct CDR3 sequences, 36% seen once. The sample comprised blood. The chain has TRBV12-3 or TRBV12-4 and TRBJ1-6, with D perhaps TRBD1 (5 bases). This receptor was obtained from a girl aged 5-17 years with multiple sclerosis. The CDR3: CASTNWGARWYDNSPLHF. As DNA, the CDR3 is TGTGCCAGCACCAATTGGGGCGCCCGGTGGTACGATAATTCACCCCTCCACTTT.